What follows are 10 T cell receptor beta chains derived from one specimen sequenced in a study of regulatory T cells in long-lasting Graves disease. Time point reported: newly diagnosed GD, antithyroid drugs for less than 3 months. PBMC RNA was the source of the TCR library. iRepertoire HTBI primers and Arm-PCR of CDR3 regions built TCR beta libraries. MiXCR, applied by TCRdb to the multiplex PCR reads, yields one record per CDR3 protein. The table records roughly 510,000 distinct CDR3 sequences, 15% to 20% of them present only once. This same sample was also part of a study on T cells in Graves' hyperthyroidism and ophthalmopathy.

The starting material was peripheral blood mononuclear cells (PBMCs), obtained at new diagnosis, from a patient treated with antithyroid drugs. These receptor sequences come from a man between 18 and 29 years old with Graves disease.

This clonotype was counted many times. The J gene is TRBJ2-1, the V gene TRBV7-9, with D uncertain. Germline V CDR1 and CDR2: SEHNR, FQNEAQ (reference sequence). V was cut by 3 bases and J by 5 bases, with 14 bases left in between. This CDR3 region has 15 residues. The CDR3, as DNA: TGTGCCAGCAGCTTCGGGTCGGCTGAGGACAATGAGCAGTTCTTC. As protein: CASSFGSAEDNEQFF.

This clonotype was seen many times. J is TRBJ1-5 and V is TRBV3-1; D perhaps matches TRBD1 (6 bases). Germline-derived CDR1 and CDR2 are LGHDT and YNNKEL (reference sequence). Trimming stripped 4 bases from V and 4 bases from J, with 14 bases between. The CDR3 consists of 15 residues. CDR3 bases: TGTGCCAGCAGCCCCGGGACACAAGGAAATCAGCCCCAGCATTTT. Residues: CASSPGTQGNQPQHF.

This sequence joins TRBV20-1 and TRBJ2-3, with TRBD2 matching 8 bases. The CDR3 sequence is 18 residues long. Germline CDR1 is DFQATT and CDR2 is SNEGSKA (reference sequence). Trimming cost V 5 bases and J 0 bases; bases outside gene matches: 16. The CDR3, as DNA: TGCAGTGCTTTTTTAGCGGGGACCCACGCTGGGAGCACAGATACGCAGTATTTT. It is translated as CSAFLAGTHAGSTDTQYF.

In DNA, the CDR3 is TGTGCCAGCAGTTACCTACTAGAGACCAACAATGAGCAGTTCTTC. Its protein is CASSYLLETNNEQFF. This chain joins TRBV6-5 and TRBJ2-1; a weak D match, TRBD2 (5 bases). Germline V gene data show CDR1 as MNHEY and CDR2 as SVGAGI. The CDR3 has 15 amino acids. Deletions cut 2 bases from V and 5 bases from J, with 13 bases between.

This clonotype was seen only once. The chain recombines TRBV19 with TRBJ2-7, with D possibly being TRBD1 (5 bases). Germline V gives CDR1 LNHDA, CDR2 SQIVND (reference sequence). V lost 7 bases and J lost 4, with 11 bases in between. The CDR3 has 12 amino acids. The CDR3 is CASMDTFYEQYF. As DNA, the CDR3 is TGTGCCAGTATGGACACCTTTTACGAGCAGTACTTC.

This clonotype was detected ten times or more. The CDR3 region is CASNLLAGSTDTQYF. CDR3 DNA: TGTGCCAGCAACCTACTAGCGGGTAGCACAGATACGCAGTATTTT. The gene calls are TRBV28 and TRBJ2-3; TRBD2 aligns across 9 bases. CDR1 is MDHEN and CDR2 is SYDVKM in the germline V gene. There are 15 residues in the CDR3. With V trimmed by 7 bases and J by 0 bases, 5 bases remained unmatched.

This clonotype was counted at least ten times. The chain has TRBV9 and TRBJ2-1; D is ambiguous. This CDR3 region has 13 residues. The V and J ends lost 0 bases and 3 bases respectively, with 4 bases between them. Looked up from germline, CDR1 is SGDLS and CDR2 is YYNGEE. The CDR3 bases are TGTGCCAGCAGCGTAGCAGACTACAATGAGCAGTTCTTC. This sequence encodes CASSVADYNEQFF.

This clonotype was detected many times. This sequence joins TRBV2 and TRBJ2-7; no firm D call. The CDR3 is 11 residues long. The V and J ends lost 4 bases and 2 bases respectively, with 3 bases between them. CDR1 is SNHLY, CDR2 FYNNEI, per germline. CDR3 DNA: TGTGCCAGCAGTGGTGCCTACGAGCAGTACTTC. Amino acid sequence: CASSGAYEQYF.

In this sample, this clonotype turned up many times. The CDR3 region is CASSPSGQEQYF. The CDR3 DNA reads as TGTGCCAGCAGCCCTTCGGGGCAGGAGCAGTACTTC. The genes are TRBV3-1 and TRBJ2-7, with D perhaps assigned TRBD1 or TRBD2 (5 bases each). Germline-derived CDR1 and CDR2 are LGHDT and YNNKEL (reference sequence). The CDR3 runs to 12 residues. V lost 4 bases and J 7 bases, leaving 11 bases between the germline ends.

The chain has TRBV9 and TRBJ2-1; 7 bases are a match to TRBD2. The CDR3 is 19 amino acids. The V segment lost 4 bases and the J segment 5 bases; nucleotides outside the gene matches: 21. CDR1 SGDLS and CDR2 YYNGEE come from the germline V gene. The CDR3 loop is CASSPRGDRAGRPHNEQFF. For the CDR3, the DNA is TGTGCCAGCAGCCCCCGGGGGGATCGAGCGGGAAGACCCCACAATGAGCAGTTCTTC.